This T cell receptor beta chain was sequenced for a study of blood T cell repertoires in COVID-19 (dated by TCRdb to the early 2020s). The study in broad terms: The collaborator samples originated in the United States, Italy and Spain and spanned the acute and convalescent phases of COVID-19. A freely available public database, intended as a resource for researchers studying the immune response to SARS-CoV-2, is where the repertoires were released. The material from the prospective study consisted of cDNA or gDNA derived from T cells, B-cell-depleted T cells, or PBMCs. The samples were drawn from two sources: the first 160 participants of the ongoing ImmuneRACE study, and 1,000 to 1,500 subjects contributed by 6 global collaborators. Where available, HLA class I and class II types were obtained from metadata supplied by the sample provider rather than from assay-based typing. The dataset comprised deeply sampled blood TCRbeta repertoires from subjects exposed to, actively infected with, or recovered from COVID-19. The sample metadata nearly always contained a de-identified subject ID, COVID-19 status, age in years and sex.

TCRbeta CDR3 regions were amplified from genomic DNA by means of the immunoSEQ Assay, a bias-controlled multiplex PCR. In the original analysis: Within the assay, amplification of reference gene primers was used to estimate how many nucleated cells each sample contained. To quantify the absolute abundance of each unique TCRbeta CDR3 rearrangement, sequence reads were collapsed and filtered. Productive Simpson clonality was computed per sample as the square root of Simpson's diversity index over productive rearrangements. This immuneACCESS table, as held by TCRdb, lists in-frame sequences with V and J called but not all clones. Of the missing ones, under half trace to an unresolved V gene in checked studies; the others have no known cause. V, J and clone size reflect that table, while D and trimming were determined from the DNA. Recorded for this sample are some 88,000 clones; approximately 87% of them occurred a single time. The ten largest clones represent 13% to 15% of the sample.

From its cysteine to its phenylalanine, the CDR3 spans 13 amino acids. The kept DNA is CDR3 alone, 39 bases in frame from the first base. Relative to germline, V is 6 bases shorter and J is 1 base shorter, with 9 bases between their ends. CDR1 and CDR2, looked up from the germline V gene (reference sequence), are LNHDA and SQIVND. About this clone: What antigen it recognizes has not been identified. The sample holds no much larger clone one base away, and base qualities are not on file.

Whole blood was collected in K2EDTA tubes by collaborating institutions according to the institutions' own protocols. For TCRbeta analysis, collaborators shipped samples as frozen whole blood, isolated PBMCs, or DNA extracted from either of those sample types. The research as a whole found: Clinical and demographic metadata were provided uncurated, with the amount varying by source and participant.

The source of this sequence is a woman in her 70s with acute or convalescent COVID-19. The chain joins TRBV19 to TRBJ1-1; the D gene is not confidently resolved. Sequences were obtained from peripheral blood. At the DNA level, the sequence is TGTGCCAGTAGCCAAGGGAGGAACACTGAAGCTTTCTTT. Its translation is CASSQGRNTEAFF. When the CDR3 is completed using the reference TRBV19 and TRBJ1-1 genes on either side, the full variable domain is DGGITQSPKYLFRKEGQNVTLSCEQNLNHDAMYWYRQDPGQGLRLIYYSQIVNDFQKGDIAEGYSVSREKKESFPLTVTSAQKNPTAFYLCASSQGRNTEAFFGQGTRLTVV.